This TCR beta chain was observed in a study of blood T cell repertoires in COVID-19. CDR3 length: 14 residues. Germline CDR1 is MNHEY and CDR2 is SVGAGI. Trimming left V 8 bases short and J 4 bases short, with 17 bases between. Using immunoSEQ multiplex PCR, the repertoire was profiled, and TCRdb retains in-frame clones only, with some absent. The table has about 100,000 clones, approximately 91% seen once. This TCR was recovered from a man between 50 and 59 years old with active COVID-19. The specimen was peripheral blood. The rearrangement uses TRBV6-5 and TRBJ2-5; D unresolved. The CDR3 bases are TGTGCCAGCGCGGTAGGAAGGCGTACAGAGACCCAGTACTTC. Encoded protein: CASAVGRRTETQYF.